The source of this T cell receptor beta chain is a study of PD-L1 blockade in urothelial cancer (dated by TCRdb to 2015 to 2018). For the study in its entirety: Every patient began therapy in the mid-2010s and was given atezolizumab 1,200 mg intravenously every 3 weeks. About nine tenths of the roughly 29 patients were males with bladder-origin urothelial cancer, and about 65% of the roughly 30 reported a prior smoking history. An ECOG performance status of 0 or 1 was recorded for the patients, and 0 to 3 prior chemotherapy regimens had been received by the patients. Blood samples were analyzed at two time points: 3 weeks after treatment start (second dose) and 6 weeks after treatment start. A median of around 150,000 T cells and 83,000 or so unique TCRs was obtained from blood samples, and a median clonality of approximately 0.08 was observed. An exploratory multi-omic analysis was conducted of the somatic, immune and clinical correlates of response to PD-L1 blockade with atezolizumab in urothelial cancer. Pretreatment tumor samples and matched peripheral blood, collected serially before and after atezolizumab treatment, underwent TCR sequencing. Durable clinical benefit meant progression-free survival longer than 6 months, and TCR features were also tested against progression-free and overall survival. In the same patients who had TCR sequencing, pretreatment tumors also underwent whole exome sequencing and RNA sequencing. Durable clinical benefit was achieved by nine patients and was not achieved by 20 patients. Pretreatment blood TCR-seq was available for about 30 patients, at least one posttreatment blood collection was obtained for about 25 patients, and tumor TCR-seq was available for about 25 patients.

The germline V gene (reference sequence) yields SGHNT for CDR1 and YYREEE for CDR2. Taken from cysteine to phenylalanine, the CDR3 has 15 residues. Only CDR3 DNA is held: 45 bases, read in frame from base 1. Unmatched junction bases come to 4, with V trimmed by 0 bases and J by 3 bases. Results the study describes overall, beyond this receptor: Small sample size (n ≈ 29) and many exploratory analyses mean the results are intended to be hypothesis-generating. At 3 weeks after the start of treatment, tumor-associated TCR clones in peripheral blood had expanded more in patients with durable benefit (n ≈ 22, p = 0.022). Improved progression-free and overall survival was found to be associated with pretreatment peripheral blood TCR clonality below the median.

In light of the paper, this sample's time point label describes: pretreatment peripheral blood. A total of under 30 patients with locally advanced or metastatic urothelial carcinoma, treated at Memorial Sloan Kettering on a trial protocol, made up the cohort. Peripheral blood mononuclear cells were collected from each patient pretreatment and during treatment, giving between 1 and 8 total time points per patient. The Qiagen DNeasy Blood extraction kit was used to purify genomic DNA from total PBMCs and tumor samples. PBMCs were collected pretreatment and during treatment, and were isolated and stored as previously described. Regarding this clone: It has no known antigen specificity. No clone much larger than this one lies a single base away; base qualities are absent.

Synthetic TCR analog templates were spiked into each PCR to estimate absolute template abundance from read counts. Using the immunoSEQ assay, TCRbeta CDR3 regions were amplified from genomic DNA with bias-controlled V and J gene primers. Sequencing of rearranged TCRbeta segments was done at approximately 20X coverage. On the authors' methods: Sequencing errors were corrected by clustering and CDR3s were annotated against IMGT to assign V, D and J genes. Out-of-frame and stop-codon sequences were excluded, and only productive TCRbeta rearrangements were used in downstream analyses. Clonality was calculated as one minus the Shannon entropy normalized by the log of the number of unique productive sequences. Clones differing between time points or between blood and tumor were identified using Fisher's exact test with Benjamini-Hochberg correction, with an adjusted p below 0.01 applied as the threshold. In TCRdb, the immuneACCESS table is reduced to in-frame sequences with V and J assigned. These tables do not hold every clone; where another copy was compared, an unresolved V gene accounts for under half, and the others remain unexplained. That table is the source of V, J and clone size, and D and trimming were worked out from the DNA. The sample includes about 130,000 clones, with 65% to 85% observed a single time. The ten top clones hold roughly 3.2% of the sample.

The sequencing used PBMCs, collected around atezolizumab (anti-PD-L1) treatment. This clonotype was sampled from a man in his fifties with urothelial cancer. The chain is encoded by TRBV5-4 joined to TRBJ2-7; the junction holds 9 bases that match TRBD1. The DNA sequence follows: TGTGCCAGCAGCTTGGCCGGGACAGGGAACTACGAGCAGTACTTC. It codes for CASSLAGTGNYEQYF. The full variable domain, with segments outside the CDR3 supplied by the reference TRBV5-4 and TRBJ2-7 proteins, appears as ETGVTQSPTHLIKTRGQQVTLRCSSQSGHNTVSWYQQALGQGPQFIFQYYREEENGRGNFPPRFSGLQFPNYSSELNVNALELDDSALYLCASSLAGTGNYEQYFGPGTRLTVT.